The source of this T cell receptor (beta chain) is a study of regulatory T cells in long-lasting Graves disease. The time point was: newly diagnosed GD, antithyroid drugs for less than 3 months. PBMC-derived RNA was used for the TCR library. For TCR beta, libraries came from iRepertoire HTBI primers and Arm-PCR of CDR3 regions. TCRdb reanalysed the multiplex PCR reads using MiXCR and keeps one entry per CDR3 protein. The repertoire consists of 360,000 or so distinct CDR3 sequences, with around 15% occurring once and the leading ten covering around 20%. Germline assignment: CDR1 LNHNV and CDR2 YYDKDF (reference sequence). The CDR3 is 20 amino acids. Losses at the gene ends were 3 bases for V and 0 bases for J; bases not matched to a gene: 17. Many counts were recorded for this clonotype. Its cognate antigen is unknown. Notes on the study in general: TRBV28, TRBJ1-2 and TRBJ2-5 were segments that persistent disease favored.

This sample also appeared in a second study, on T cells in Graves' hyperthyroidism and ophthalmopathy. That paper notes: When ophthalmopathy did not progress within 18 months, Graves' hyperthyroidism was considered stable. Blood shared most expanded thyroid clonotypes above 0.001.

The sample here was peripheral blood mononuclear cells (PBMCs), taken at new diagnosis, from a patient treated with antithyroid drugs. This receptor was identified in a woman between 18 and 30 years old with Graves disease. The chain links TRBV15 to TRBJ2-4; TRBD2 aligns across 7 bases. The CDR3 loop is CATSSDFPTRAGLAKNIQYF. CDR3 bases: TGTGCCACCAGCAGCGATTTCCCAACCCGAGCGGGACTAGCCAAAAACATTCAGTACTTC.